Listed here are 17 T cell receptor beta chains from one sample, sequenced in a study of response to subunit inactivated influenza vaccine. Each CDR3 protein gets one entry after TCRdb re-called the RT-PCR reads with MiXCR. Counted here are about 620,000 distinct CDR3 sequences, about 11% occurring once; the ten biggest clones make up roughly 9.6%. These data are also associated with another study on T cells expressing NK-cell markers. As that study records: Researchers built TCR beta cDNA using 5'RACE template switching with UMIs.

The source material was PBMCs from blood, sampled on the day of vaccination. The receptors here all came from a man aged 45-65 years who received an inactivated influenza vaccine.

There are a few counts of this clonotype. The chain has TRBV5-1 and TRBJ1-3, with 8 positions matching TRBD1. The germline gives CDR1 SGHRS, CDR2 YFSETQ. CDR3 length: 16 amino acids. V was pared by 0 bases and J by 3 bases, with 5 bases of the junction left unmatched. The CDR3 sequence is CASSLGGTGLGNTIYF. Here the CDR3 DNA reads TGCGCCAGCAGCTTGGGCGGGACAGGCCTTGGAAACACCATATATTTT.

This clonotype was detected many times. The chain combines TRBV28 with TRBJ2-7, with D perhaps matching TRBD2 (5 bases). CDR3 size: 11 residues. Germline-derived CDR1 and CDR2 are MDHEN and SYDVKM. Trimming shortened V by 7 bases and J by 3 bases, and 7 bases separated the two germline ends. In nucleotides, the CDR3 is TGTGCCAGCACCGGAGGCTACGAGCAGTACTTC. It codes for CASTGGYEQYF.

This clonotype has a handful of counts. The rearrangement links TRBV12-3 or TRBV12-4 to TRBJ2-7; D tentatively reads TRBD1 or TRBD2 (5 bases each). The V end was cut by 6 bases, the J end by 6 bases, with 21 bases between. This CDR3 contains 15 residues. CDR3 residues: CASSSHLGTTSEQYF. Here the CDR3 DNA reads TGTGCCAGCAGCTCCCACCTAGGGACGACAAGCGAGCAGTACTTC.

This clonotype was seen only a few times. CDR3 sequence reads: CASSQQGSPTDTQYF. In nucleotides, the CDR3 is TGTGCCAGCAGCCAACAGGGGTCACCCACAGATACGCAGTATTTT. V is TRBV7-9 and J is TRBJ2-3, with 7 bases lining up with TRBD1. Germline-derived CDR1 and CDR2 are SEHNR and FQNEAQ (reference sequence). J was trimmed by 2 bases and V by 5 bases; bases with no gene match: 7. The CDR3 has 15 residues.

This clonotype showed up just a few times. This chain connects TRBV7-3 to TRBJ2-2; 7 bases match TRBD2. V was clipped by 2 bases and J by 5 bases; unmatched bases: 20. The germline V gene encodes CDR1 SGHTA and CDR2 FQGTGA. CDR3 length: 20 amino acids. CDR3 amino acids: CASSLLGMLAGNMRTGELFF. The DNA of the CDR3 is TGTGCCAGCAGCTTACTTGGGATGTTAGCGGGTAACATGAGGACCGGGGAGCTGTTTTTT.

The chain links TRBV6-1 to TRBJ1-5; TRBD1 is a possible D gene (5 bases). Germline values: CDR1 MNHNS, CDR2 SASEGT. Trimming removed 0 bases at V and 5 bases at J, with 11 bases between. There are 15 residues in the CDR3. The CDR3 DNA follows: TGTGCCAGCAGTGAAGCAGGGACCCTCTATCAGCCCCAGCATTTT. Its protein product is CASSEAGTLYQPQHF.

In this sample, this clonotype turned up many times. The chain carries TRBV5-5 and TRBJ2-2, with unresolved D. CDR1 SGHKS and CDR2 YYEKEE come from the germline V gene (reference sequence). There are 14 residues in the CDR3. V was shortened by 4 bases and J by 4 bases, with 11 bases between the two germline ends. CDR3 loop: CASSLTHITGELFF. The CDR3 region has the DNA TGTGCCAGCAGCCTGACACATATCACCGGGGAGCTGTTTTTT.

This clonotype was seen more than once but under ten times. The chain joins TRBV10-2 to TRBJ1-3; the D is unclear. This CDR3 comprises 13 residues. Trimming stripped 1 base from V and 2 bases from J, with 3 bases between. Per germline, CDR1 WSHSY and CDR2 SAAADI. This chain's CDR3 is CASSEFAGNTIYF. The CDR3 DNA reads TGCGCCAGCAGTGAGTTCGCTGGAAACACCATATATTTT.

This clonotype was observed a few times. The V gene is TRBV29-1, the J gene TRBJ2-1; 8 positions agree with TRBD2. V dropped 4 bases and J dropped 2; count of bases not matched to a gene: 10. Looked up from germline, CDR1 is SQVTM and CDR2 is ANQGSEA. CDR3 length equals 16 residues. CDR3 in DNA: TGCAGCGTTGTTGGAACCAGCGGGAGCACCTACAATGAGCAGTTCTTC. Translated: CSVVGTSGSTYNEQFF.

The chain is built from TRBV18 and TRBJ1-1; D gene uncertain. The germline V gene encodes CDR1 KGHSH and CDR2 LQKENI. The CDR3 covers 16 residues. Trimming removed 3 bases at V and 4 bases at J, with 18 bases between. The CDR3 loop is CASSPSVSGVGTEAFF. For the CDR3, the DNA is TGTGCCAGCTCACCGTCCGTTAGCGGGGTCGGCACTGAAGCTTTCTTT.

This chain joins TRBV12-3 or TRBV12-4 and TRBJ2-3; D is tentatively TRBD1 or TRBD2 (6 bases each). Trimming took 7 bases from V and 0 from J, leaving 14 bases between them. This CDR3 is built from 15 residues. Here the CDR3 reads CASKRGPYSTDTQYF. CDR3 sequence (DNA): TGTGCCAGCAAACGGGGGCCCTATAGCACAGATACGCAGTATTTT.

This clonotype was counted many times. The rearrangement uses TRBV4-1 and TRBJ2-5; TRBD2 aligns across 11 bases. CDR1 is MGHRA, CDR2 YSYEKL, per germline. V was clipped by 1 base and J by 7 bases; unmatched bases: 8. The CDR3 length is 16 residues. Here the CDR3 DNA reads TGCGCCAGCAGCCAAGGACTAGCGGGGACCCCAGGGACCCAGTACTTC. Translation gives CASSQGLAGTPGTQYF.

CDR3 protein: CASSLGGLAGSTDTQYF. CDR3 in DNA: TGTGCCAGCAGCTTAGGGGGACTAGCGGGAAGCACAGATACGCAGTATTTT. The rearrangement links TRBV7-9 to TRBJ2-3, with 13 bases fitting TRBD2. Per germline, CDR1 SEHNR and CDR2 FQNEAQ (reference sequence). The CDR3 is 17 amino acids. V dropped 1 base and J dropped 0; count of bases not matched to a gene: 1.

The J gene is TRBJ2-5, the V gene TRBV6-2 or TRBV6-3; D is undetermined. CDR1 and CDR2 from the germline V gene are MNHEY and SVGEGT. This CDR3 is 13 amino acids long. V was trimmed by 7 bases and J by 5 bases, leaving 14 bases between them. The CDR3, as DNA: TGTGCCAGCACCCGAGTCCTGAGGGAGACCCAGTACTTC. This translates into CASTRVLRETQYF.

This clonotype has at least ten counts. This chain links TRBV7-9 with TRBJ2-3, with 12 positions matching TRBD2. The CDR3 sequence is 16 residues long. V was clipped by 5 bases and J by 5 bases; unmatched bases: 8. The germline V gene encodes CDR1 SEHNR and CDR2 FQNEAQ (reference sequence). CDR3 sequence (DNA): TGTGCCAGCAGCACCTGGACTAGCGGGACAGGAGATACGCAGTATTTT. Protein product: CASSTWTSGTGDTQYF.

The CDR3 region has the DNA TGCAGTGCGCCCCCGGAGGGACTAGCGGGGGTCGAGCAGTACTTC. Amino acid sequence: CSAPPEGLAGVEQYF. V is TRBV20-1 and J is TRBJ2-7; 14 nucleotides agree with TRBD2. The trim removed 6 bases at V and 6 bases at J, leaving 10 bases unmatched. In germline, CDR1 is DFQATT, CDR2 SNEGSKA (reference sequence). The CDR3 has 15 residues.

This sequence joins TRBV9 and TRBJ2-3; tentative D call: TRBD2 (5 bases). This CDR3 region has 14 residues. The germline CDR1 and CDR2 sequences are SGDLS and YYNGEE. V lost 3 bases and J 4 bases, leaving 12 bases between the germline ends. The chain's CDR3 is CASSGSVFPDTQYF. In nucleotides, the CDR3 is TGTGCCAGCAGCGGTAGCGTCTTCCCAGATACGCAGTATTTT.